This T cell receptor (beta chain) appears in the sequencing data of a study of blood T cells in healthy people across ages. CDR3 length: 16 residues. Germline assignment: CDR1 WSHSY and CDR2 SAAADI. V was pared by 6 bases and J by 3 bases, with 11 bases of the junction left unmatched. A second PCR of 7 to 11 cycles used a sample-barcoded 5' primer and a J-beta primer mix. TCRdb used MiXCR to reprocess the 5' RACE reads, holding one entry per CDR3 protein. Altogether under 2,000,000 distinct CDR3 sequences are present, around 50% being singletons, with the ten largest covering 2% to 2.5%. The table lists this clonotype with a few counts.

Source material: blood. This rearrangement joins TRBV10-2 to TRBJ2-7, with TRBD2 matching over 10 bases. The receptor was derived from a woman aged 40 to 50 in good health. The CDR3 sequence: CASSDKGLAKYYEQYF. DNA for the CDR3: TGCGCCAGCAGCGACAAGGGACTAGCGAAGTACTACGAGCAGTACTTC.